The 28 T cell receptor beta chains presented below share a single source sample, sequenced in a study of molecular identifiers for immune sequencing clone quantification. TCRdb analysed the PCR reads with MiXCR anew, one entry per CDR3 protein. The table includes tens of thousands of distinct CDR3 sequences, over 15% detected once. What was sequenced was naive CD8+ T cells from blood, with Jurkat cell RNA spiked in. The sample's subset: FACS-sorted CD8+CD4-CCR7+CD45RA+ naive T cells. These receptors were obtained from a human donor in good health. Some libraries in this study had Jurkat cell RNA spiked in.

Many counts were recorded for this clonotype. The chain has TRBV20-1 and TRBJ1-1; a weak D match, TRBD1 (5 bases). In germline, CDR1 is DFQATT, CDR2 SNEGSKA (reference sequence). This CDR3 has 12 amino acids. V was clipped by 5 bases and J by 5 bases, with 12 bases between them. The CDR3 protein is CSAFGGGTEAFF. CDR3 coding DNA: TGCAGTGCTTTCGGGGGGGGGACTGAAGCTTTCTTT.

A note on this clonotype: Given a much more abundant clone one base away, this may be a read error. The J gene is TRBJ2-3, the V gene TRBV9; D uncertain. Trimming took 4 bases from V and 3 from J, leaving 15 bases between them. Germline CDR1 SGDLS, CDR2 YYNGEE. The CDR3 totals 15 residues. The CDR3 reads CASSFTCVKTDTQYF. The CDR3 nucleotides are TGTGCCAGCAGCTTCACTTGCGTGAAAACAGATACGCAGTATTTT.

With regard to this clonotype: A much larger clone sits a single nucleotide away, making a read error possible. This is likely a read error, given that the CDR3 carries no conserved phenylalanine or tryptophan at its end. The chain combines TRBV5-6 with TRBJ1-4; 11 nucleotides match TRBD1. This CDR3 region has 17 residues. The V gene end was trimmed by 5 bases and the J gene end by 7 bases; junction bases not matched to a gene: 13. Germline CDR1 SGHDT, CDR2 YYEEEE. CDR3 sequence reads: CASSSLEGTGGSEKLFV. The DNA of the CDR3 is TGTGCCAGCAGTTCATTGGAGGGGACAGGGGGAAGTGAAAAACTGTTTGTT.

This clonotype was detected once. This chain uses TRBV7-9 with TRBJ2-3; 7 nucleotides match TRBD2. This CDR3 is 14 amino acids long. The junction had 8 bases not matched to a gene; V was cut back by 8 bases and J by 3 bases. The germline V gene encodes CDR1 SEHNR and CDR2 FQNEAQ (reference sequence). The CDR3 nucleotides are TGTGCCAGCGGCAAGGCGGGAGCTACAGATACGCAGTATTTT. This codes for CASGKAGATDTQYF.

Notes on this clonotype: A much larger clone lies one base from this, so it may be a read error. The chain recombines TRBV12-3 or TRBV12-4 with TRBJ1-5; D remains unclear. The CDR3 has 12 amino acids. CDR3 in DNA: TGTGCCAACAGTCATAGCAATCAGCCCCAGCATTTT. Translation: CANSHSNQPQHF.

This clonotype showed up many times. The chain recombines TRBV5-6 with TRBJ1-1; D ambiguous. The germline V gene encodes CDR1 SGHDT and CDR2 YYEEEE. Trimming took 4 bases from V and 1 from J, leaving 14 bases between them. The CDR3 sequence is 15 residues long. The CDR3 loop reads CASSRGPNSNTEAFF. The CDR3 region has the DNA TGTGCCAGCAGCCGCGGCCCTAACTCGAACACTGAAGCTTTCTTT.

This clonotype was detected ten times or more. V usage is TRBV6-2 or TRBV6-3 and J usage is TRBJ1-3, with 8 nucleotides matching TRBD1. This CDR3 contains 18 residues. V trimming: 3 bases; J trimming: 2 bases; junction bases outside the gene matches: 12. The germline V gene encodes CDR1 MNHEY and CDR2 SVGEGT. CDR3 in DNA: TGTGCCAGCAGTTATCCCGGGACAGGCGCGGTGGCTGGAAACACCATATATTTT. It translates to CASSYPGTGAVAGNTIYF.

Details on this clonotype: A read error may explain this, as a much larger clone is one base away. The CDR3 here is CASSQALGVETEAFF. DNA of the CDR3: TGTGCCAGCAGCCAAGCGTTAGGGGTTGAGACTGAAGCTTTCTTT. The chain is built from TRBV3-1 and TRBJ1-1; D might be TRBD1 (5 bases). Trimming removed 1 base at V and 5 bases at J, with 14 bases between. From germline, CDR1 is LGHDT and CDR2 YNNKEL (reference sequence). The CDR3 runs 15 residues.

A note on this clonotype: This may be a read error: a much more frequent sequence differs by one nucleotide. Given the absence of the conserved phenylalanine or tryptophan at the CDR3 end, a read error is likely. The genes are TRBV12-3 or TRBV12-4 and TRBJ1-1, with D unresolved. V was trimmed by 2 bases and J by 4 bases, leaving 8 bases between them. The CDR3 length is 13 residues. CDR3 sequence: CASSLYPGTEAFL. The CDR3 DNA reads as TGTGCCAGCAGTTTATATCCGGGCACTGAAGCTTTCCTT.

This clonotype has only a few counts. The J gene is TRBJ2-2, the V gene TRBV18, with D unclear. From germline, CDR1 is KGHSH and CDR2 LQKENI. This CDR3 spans 15 amino acids. V gave up 2 bases and J gave up 0 bases, with 7 bases separating them. The CDR3 DNA is TGTGCCAGCTCACCATTTACTACGAACACCGGGGAGCTGTTTTTT. This encodes CASSPFTTNTGELFF. Filled out from reference TRBV18 and TRBJ2-2, the complete variable domain reads NAGVMQNPRHLVRRRGQEARLRCSPMKGHSHVYWYRQLPEEGLKFMVYLQKENIIDESGMPKERFSAEFPKEGPSILRIQQVVRGDSAAYFCASSPFTTNTGELFFGEGSRLTVL.

This chain links TRBV7-2 with TRBJ2-3; 9 positions agree with TRBD2. Losses at the gene ends were 5 bases for V and 5 bases for J; bases not matched to a gene: 5. The V gene's germline CDR1 is SGHTA and CDR2 FQGNSA. The CDR3 has 14 residues. This CDR3 is CASSLGLARDTQYF. CDR3 bases: TGTGCCAGCAGCCTGGGACTAGCCAGAGATACGCAGTATTTT.

This clonotype has ten or more counts. The chain uses TRBV6-6 and TRBJ2-1, with 10 bases matching TRBD2. V shed 7 bases and J 7 bases; nucleotides not matched to a gene: 10. Looked up from germline, CDR1 is MNHNY and CDR2 is SVGAGI (reference sequence). The CDR3 has 15 residues. The CDR3 spells CASNVAGGVGNEQFF. CDR3 coding DNA: TGTGCCAGCAACGTAGCGGGGGGCGTTGGGAATGAGCAGTTCTTC.

V usage is TRBV27 and J usage is TRBJ2-2; 8 bases agree with TRBD1. Looked up from germline, CDR1 is MNHEY and CDR2 is SMNVEV (reference sequence). Trimming cost V 6 bases and J 2 bases; bases outside gene matches: 2. The CDR3 consists of 14 residues. The CDR3 DNA sequence: TGTGCCAGCAGCAGGGGGCTAAACACCGGGGAGCTGTTTTTT. Residues: CASSRGLNTGELFF.

This clonotype was detected many times. V and J are TRBV7-9 and TRBJ1-1; D might be TRBD1 (6 bases). V was clipped by 11 bases and J by 4 bases, with 23 bases between them. The germline gives CDR1 SEHNR, CDR2 FQNEAQ (reference sequence). The CDR3 loop spans 15 amino acids. CDR3 nucleotides: TGTGCCTGCAAAACAGGGCTGCAGGAGGGCACTGAAGCTTTCTTT. This sequence encodes CACKTGLQEGTEAFF.

This clonotype was seen many times. The V call is TRBV7-9, the J call TRBJ2-2; a weak D match, TRBD2 (5 bases). Germline V gives CDR1 SEHNR, CDR2 FQNEAQ (reference sequence). The CDR3 sequence is 11 residues long. The V gene lost 6 bases and the J gene lost 8 bases, with 7 bases spanning the gap. CDR3 residues: CASRGLGELFF. The CDR3 bases are TGTGCCAGCAGAGGACTGGGGGAGCTGTTTTTT.

This clonotype was picked up many times. The chain is built from TRBV2 and TRBJ2-7; D is undetermined. V was shortened by 3 bases and J by 5 bases, with 5 bases between the two germline ends. CDR3 length equals 11 residues. Germline V gene data show CDR1 as SNHLY and CDR2 as FYNNEI. Here the CDR3 reads CASSDYHEQYF. In nucleotides, the CDR3 is TGTGCCAGCAGTGATTATCACGAGCAGTACTTC.

This clonotype was picked up many times. The chain recombines TRBV7-9 with TRBJ2-1; 7 bases agree with TRBD2. V was pared by 5 bases and J by 7 bases, with 14 bases of the junction left unmatched. The germline V gene encodes CDR1 SEHNR and CDR2 FQNEAQ (reference sequence). The CDR3 has 16 residues. The CDR3 DNA sequence: TGTGCCAGCAGCCCCTCCTACCGGGGAGGGCCTAATGAGCAGTTCTTC. It yields the protein CASSPSYRGGPNEQFF.

This clonotype was counted at least ten times. This rearrangement joins TRBV6-5 to TRBJ1-1; TRBD1 matches at 7 bases. Germline-derived CDR1 and CDR2 are MNHEY and SVGAGI. The J segment lost 4 bases and the V segment lost 7 bases, leaving 9 bases of the junction unmatched. This CDR3 is built from 14 residues. Written as DNA, the CDR3 is TGTGCCAGCATCCGACAGGGCGCGGCCACTGAAGCTTTCTTT. Translating it yields CASIRQGAATEAFF.

In this sample, this clonotype turned up many times. The chain uses TRBV19 and TRBJ2-2, with D unclear. The CDR3 is 14 residues long. V gave up 3 bases and J gave up 6 bases, with 11 bases separating them. CDR1 LNHDA and CDR2 SQIVND come from the germline V gene (reference sequence). CDR3 residues: CASSIQWSSGELFF. The CDR3 DNA sequence: TGTGCCAGTAGTATTCAGTGGTCCTCCGGGGAGCTGTTTTTT. The full variable domain, with the rest looked up from reference TRBV19 and TRBJ2-2, is DGGITQSPKYLFRKEGQNVTLSCEQNLNHDAMYWYRQDPGQGLRLIYYSQIVNDFQKGDIAEGYSVSREKKESFPLTVTSAQKNPTAFYLCASSIQWSSGELFFGEGSRLTVL.

The chain links TRBV7-2 to TRBJ2-7, with 9 positions matching TRBD1. J was trimmed by 6 bases and V by 1 base; bases with no gene match: 4. Germline V lookup: CDR1 SGHTA, CDR2 FQGNSA. This CDR3 contains 14 residues. The CDR3 here is CASSLGTGALEQYF. CDR3 bases: TGTGCCAGCAGCTTAGGGACAGGGGCCCTCGAGCAGTACTTC.

This clonotype was detected many times. CDR3 in amino acids: CSARLGQLNTEAFF. The CDR3 nucleotides are TGCAGTGCTAGGCTGGGACAGCTGAACACTGAAGCTTTCTTT. The chain has TRBV20-1 and TRBJ1-1; 7 bases map to TRBD1. Germline V gene lookup returns CDR1 DFQATT and CDR2 SNEGSKA (reference sequence). V lost 3 bases, J lost 0 bases, and 4 bases stayed unmatched. This CDR3 has 14 residues.

As concerns this clonotype: A much larger clonotype is one base distant, so this may be a read error. The chain is built from TRBV28 and TRBJ2-2; the D gene is possibly TRBD1 (6 bases). From germline, CDR1 is MDHEN and CDR2 SYDVKM. The CDR3 loop spans 14 amino acids. The CDR3 loop reads CASSLFDRHGKLFF. CDR3 DNA: TGTGCCAGCAGTTTATTCGACAGGCACGGGAAGCTGTTTTTT.

This chain joins TRBV15 and TRBJ2-5; tentatively, D is TRBD2 (6 bases). The length of the CDR3 is 16 residues. Trimming pared 1 base from V and 5 bases from J, leaving 17 bases between. The germline gives CDR1 LNHNV, CDR2 YYDKDF (reference sequence). CDR3 sequence reads: CATSRAGGEPRETQYF. In DNA, the CDR3 is TGTGCCACCAGCAGAGCCGGCGGGGAGCCTCGGGAGACCCAGTACTTC.

This clonotype was detected ten times or more. The V call is TRBV7-9, the J call TRBJ1-2, with D possibly TRBD1 on 6 matching bases. The CDR3 totals 13 residues. The germline V gene has CDR1 SEHNR and CDR2 FQNEAQ (reference sequence). V gave up 7 bases and J gave up 7 bases, with 16 bases separating them. This CDR3 reads CASTGTPLSGYTF. The DNA of the CDR3 is TGTGCCAGCACGGGGACACCCTTATCTGGCTACACCTTC.

This clonotype was counted at least ten times. The chain is built from TRBV4-3 and TRBJ2-5; D perhaps matches TRBD1 (6 bases). Germline V CDR1 and CDR2: LGHNA, YSLEER. Trimming stripped 0 bases from V and 5 bases from J, with 19 bases between. The CDR3 totals 17 residues. The CDR3 is CASSQDPGQYLTETQYF. CDR3 in DNA: TGCGCCAGCAGCCAAGACCCAGGACAGTACCTAACTGAGACCCAGTACTTC.

In its sample, this clonotype was seen many times. The chain uses TRBV5-1 and TRBJ1-1; D uncertain. The CDR3 consists of 13 residues. Germline V lookup: CDR1 SGHRS, CDR2 YFSETQ. Trimming removed 1 base at V and 3 bases at J, with 7 bases between. The CDR3 spells CASSLRVDTEAFF. CDR3 in DNA: TGCGCCAGCAGCTTGAGGGTGGACACTGAAGCTTTCTTT.

The table lists this clonotype with many counts. The CDR3 DNA follows: TGTGCCAGCAGCCAAATCGTAACCCCTCTCTCTGGGGCCAACGTCCTGACTTTC. It codes for CASSQIVTPLSGANVLTF. The chain has TRBV7-9 and TRBJ2-6; D not resolved. Germline CDR1 SEHNR, CDR2 FQNEAQ (reference sequence). This CDR3 spans 18 amino acids. Trimming pared 5 bases from V and 0 bases from J, leaving 17 bases between. Full variable domain (outside the CDR3, taken from reference TRBV7-9 and TRBJ2-6): DTGVSQNPRHKITKRGQNVTFRCDPISEHNRLYWYRQTLGQGPEFLTYFQNEAQLEKSRLLSDRFSAERPKGSFSTLEIQRTEQGDSAMYLCASSQIVTPLSGANVLTFGAGSRLTVL.

This clonotype was picked up many times. This chain's CDR3 is CASSIGGTYQFF. CDR3 coding DNA: TGTGCCAGTAGTATAGGAGGGACATATCAGTTCTTC. The J gene is TRBJ2-1, the V gene TRBV19, with D possibly being TRBD1 (6 bases). This CDR3 region has 12 residues. Trimming shortened V by 1 base and J by 13 bases, and 11 bases separated the two germline ends. The germline V gene has CDR1 LNHDA and CDR2 SQIVND (reference sequence).